This T cell receptor beta chain was profiled in a study of CD8+CD57+ T cells in acquired aplastic anemia. Genomic DNA provided the template from which TCR beta VDJ and CDR3 profiles were obtained. Using its own MiXCR run on the reads, TCRdb lists one record per CDR3 protein. This table has 150,000 to 170,000 distinct CDR3 sequences, around half appearing once. With V trimmed by 5 bases and J by 5 bases, 9 bases remained unmatched. The CDR3 is 15 amino acids. Germline V CDR1 and CDR2: KGHDR, SFDVKD. This clonotype was found a few times. Its antigen is still unknown. Study outcomes and limitations: Between patients and controls, CD8+ Simpson's diversity did not vary significantly.

Only patients with CD8+CD57+ cell expansion on flow cytometry were chosen for sequencing. The chain has TRBV24-1 and TRBJ2-5; 8 bases map to TRBD2. The origin of this receptor is a human donor with aplastic anemia. The sequenced sample consisted of sorted CD4+, CD8+, or CD8+CD57+ T cells (not recorded which) from PBMCs. CDR3 protein: CATSGQAGDRETQYF. Written as DNA, the CDR3 is TGTGCCACCAGTGGTCAAGCGGGAGATCGGGAGACCCAGTACTTC.